This TCR beta chain was identified during a study of T cell responses to AZD1222 COVID-19 vaccine. The study, taken as a whole, reports: With two AZD1222 doses given, Spike-specific TCR breadth and depth both rose.

Clones were read by immunoSEQ multiplex PCR, and TCRdb kept only the in-frame ones, dropping some. The sample carries about 120,000 clones, 88% recorded once. About this clone: Its antigen is currently unknown.

This receptor was taken from an adult in good health. Sequencing used peripheral blood, obtained on day 0 of AZD1222 vaccination.

The chain's CDR3 is CASSLGRRTDTQYF. CDR3 DNA: TGTGCCAGCAGCTTGGGAAGACGCACAGATACGCAGTATTTT. The V call is TRBV5-4, the J call TRBJ2-3, with D uncertain. CDR1 and CDR2 from the germline V gene are SGHNT and YYREEE (reference sequence). The CDR3 spans 14 residues. Between the trimmed V and J ends, which lost 0 bases and 1 base, there was a span of 6 bases.